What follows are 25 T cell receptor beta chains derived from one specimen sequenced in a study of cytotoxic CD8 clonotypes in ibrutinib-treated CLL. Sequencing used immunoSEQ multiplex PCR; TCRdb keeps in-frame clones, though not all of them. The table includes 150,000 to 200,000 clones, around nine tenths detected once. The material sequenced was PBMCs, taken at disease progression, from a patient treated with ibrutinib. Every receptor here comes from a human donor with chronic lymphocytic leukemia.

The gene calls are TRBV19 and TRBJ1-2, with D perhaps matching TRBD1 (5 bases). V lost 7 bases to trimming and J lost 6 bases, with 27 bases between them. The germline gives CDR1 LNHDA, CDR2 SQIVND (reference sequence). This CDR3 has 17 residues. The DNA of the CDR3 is TGTGCCAGTACAATGAGTCTGTACCTGCAGGGTTTACATGGCTACACCTTC. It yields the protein CASTMSLYLQGLHGYTF.

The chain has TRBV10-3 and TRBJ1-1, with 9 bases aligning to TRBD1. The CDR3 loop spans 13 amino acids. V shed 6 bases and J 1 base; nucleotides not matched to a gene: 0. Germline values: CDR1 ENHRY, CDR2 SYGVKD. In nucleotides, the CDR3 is TGTGCCATCAGGGGACAGGGGAACACTGAAGCTTTCTTT. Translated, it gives CAIRGQGNTEAFF.

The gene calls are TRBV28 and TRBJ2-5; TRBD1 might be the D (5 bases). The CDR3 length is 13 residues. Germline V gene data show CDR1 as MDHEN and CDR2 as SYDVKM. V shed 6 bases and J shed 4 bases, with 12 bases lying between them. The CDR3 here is CASRGVVRETQYF. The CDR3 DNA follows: TGTGCCAGCAGAGGGGTCGTGCGAGAGACCCAGTACTTC.

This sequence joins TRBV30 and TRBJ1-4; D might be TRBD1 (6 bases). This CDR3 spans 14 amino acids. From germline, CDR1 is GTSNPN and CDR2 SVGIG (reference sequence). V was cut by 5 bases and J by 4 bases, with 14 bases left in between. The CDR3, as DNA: TGTGCCTGGGCGCTACAGGGAAATAATGAAAAACTGTTTTTT. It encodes CAWALQGNNEKLFF.

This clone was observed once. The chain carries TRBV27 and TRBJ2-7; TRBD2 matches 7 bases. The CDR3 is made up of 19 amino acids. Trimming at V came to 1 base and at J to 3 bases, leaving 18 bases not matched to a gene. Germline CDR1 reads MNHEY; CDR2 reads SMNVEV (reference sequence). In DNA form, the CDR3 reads TGTGCCAGCAGTTTATACCCTAGCGGAGCATTTAGTTCTTTCTACGAGCAGTACTTC. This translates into CASSLYPSGAFSSFYEQYF.

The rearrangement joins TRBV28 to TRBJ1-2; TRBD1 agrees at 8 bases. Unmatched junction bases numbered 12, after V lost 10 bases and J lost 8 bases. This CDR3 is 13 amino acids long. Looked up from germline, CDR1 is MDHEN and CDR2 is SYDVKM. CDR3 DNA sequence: TGTGCCACCCAGGACAGGGACAATTACGGCTACACCTTC. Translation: CATQDRDNYGYTF.

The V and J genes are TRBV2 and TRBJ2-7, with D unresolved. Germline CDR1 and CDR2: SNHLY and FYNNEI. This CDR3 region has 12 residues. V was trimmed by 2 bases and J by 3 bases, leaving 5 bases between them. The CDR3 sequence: CASSEIGYEQYF. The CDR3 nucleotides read TGTGCCAGCAGTGAAATTGGCTACGAGCAGTACTTC.

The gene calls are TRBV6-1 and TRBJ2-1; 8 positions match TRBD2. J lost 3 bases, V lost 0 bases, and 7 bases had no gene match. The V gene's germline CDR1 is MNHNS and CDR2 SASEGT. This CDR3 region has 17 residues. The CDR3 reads CASSEAGTSIFYNEQFF. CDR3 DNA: TGTGCCAGCAGTGAAGCCGGGACTAGTATATTCTACAATGAGCAGTTCTTC.

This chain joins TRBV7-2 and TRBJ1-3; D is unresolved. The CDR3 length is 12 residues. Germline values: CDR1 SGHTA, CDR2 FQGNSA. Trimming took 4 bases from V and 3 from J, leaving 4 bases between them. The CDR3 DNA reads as TGTGCCAGCAGCTACGGTGGAAACACCATATATTTT. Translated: CASSYGGNTIYF.

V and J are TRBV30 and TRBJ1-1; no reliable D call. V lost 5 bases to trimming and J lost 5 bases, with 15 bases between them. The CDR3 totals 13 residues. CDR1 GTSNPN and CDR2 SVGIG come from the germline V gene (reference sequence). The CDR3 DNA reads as TGTGCCTGGCTGCGGGGAACCCGAACTGAAGCTTTCTTT. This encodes CAWLRGTRTEAFF.

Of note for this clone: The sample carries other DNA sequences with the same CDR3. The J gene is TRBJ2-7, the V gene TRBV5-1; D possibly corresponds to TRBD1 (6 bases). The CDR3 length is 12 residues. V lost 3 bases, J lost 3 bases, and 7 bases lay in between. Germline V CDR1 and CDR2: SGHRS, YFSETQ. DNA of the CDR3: TGCGCCAGCAGCTCACAGGGCTACGAGCAGTACTTC. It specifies CASSSQGYEQYF.

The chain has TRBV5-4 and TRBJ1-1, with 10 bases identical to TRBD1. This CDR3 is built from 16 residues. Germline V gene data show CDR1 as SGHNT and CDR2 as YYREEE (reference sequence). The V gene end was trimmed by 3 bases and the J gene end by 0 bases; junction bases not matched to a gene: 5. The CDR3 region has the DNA TGTGCCAGCAGCTGGGGACAGGGGCCCATGAACACTGAAGCTTTCTTT. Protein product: CASSWGQGPMNTEAFF.

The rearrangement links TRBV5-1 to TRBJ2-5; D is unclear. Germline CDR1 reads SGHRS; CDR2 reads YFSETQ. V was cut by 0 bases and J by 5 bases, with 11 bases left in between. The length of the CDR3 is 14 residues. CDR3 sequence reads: CASSLVGLRETQYF. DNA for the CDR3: TGCGCCAGCAGCTTGGTCGGTCTACGGGAGACCCAGTACTTC.

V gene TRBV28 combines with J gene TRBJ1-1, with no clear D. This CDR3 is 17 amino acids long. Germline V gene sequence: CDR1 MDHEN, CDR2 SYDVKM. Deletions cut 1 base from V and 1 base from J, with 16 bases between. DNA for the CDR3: TGTGCCAGCAGTTTATCCCCTAAACGACCCGGGAACACTGAAGCTTTCTTT. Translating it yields CASSLSPKRPGNTEAFF. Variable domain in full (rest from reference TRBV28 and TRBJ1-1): DVKVTQSSRYLVKRTGEKVFLECVQDMDHENMFWYRQDPGLGLRLIYFSYDVKMKEKGDIPEGYSVSREKKERFSLILESASTNQTSMYLCASSLSPKRPGNTEAFFGQGTRLTVV.

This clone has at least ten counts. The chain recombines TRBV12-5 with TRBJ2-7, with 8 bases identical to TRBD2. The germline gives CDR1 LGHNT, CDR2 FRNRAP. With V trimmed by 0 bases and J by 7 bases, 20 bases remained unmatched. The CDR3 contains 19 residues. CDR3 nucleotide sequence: TGTGCTAGTGGTTTGGTAACGGGAGGGCGGATTCCCCGGGTTTGGGAGCAGTACTTC. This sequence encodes CASGLVTGGRIPRVWEQYF. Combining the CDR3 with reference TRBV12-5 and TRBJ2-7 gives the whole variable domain DARVTQTPRHKVTEMGQEVTMRCQPILGHNTVFWYRQTMMQGLELLAYFRNRAPLDDSGMPKDRFSAEMPDATLATLKIQPSEPRDSAVYFCASGLVTGGRIPRVWEQYFGPGTRLTVT.

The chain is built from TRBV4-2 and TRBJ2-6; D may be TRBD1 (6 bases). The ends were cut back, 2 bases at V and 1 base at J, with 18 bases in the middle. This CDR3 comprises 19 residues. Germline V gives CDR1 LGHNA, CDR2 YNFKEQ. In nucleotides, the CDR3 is TGTGCCAGCAGCCAACGTCTTGACAGGTCGTGGTCTGGGGCCAACGTCCTGACTTTC. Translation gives CASSQRLDRSWSGANVLTF.

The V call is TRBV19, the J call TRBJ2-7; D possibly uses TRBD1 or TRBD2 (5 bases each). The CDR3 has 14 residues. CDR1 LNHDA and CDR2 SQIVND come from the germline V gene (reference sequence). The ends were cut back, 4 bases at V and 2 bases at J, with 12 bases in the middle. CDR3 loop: CASSTGGSTYEQYF. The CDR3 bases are TGTGCCAGTAGTACTGGGGGTAGTACCTACGAGCAGTACTTC.

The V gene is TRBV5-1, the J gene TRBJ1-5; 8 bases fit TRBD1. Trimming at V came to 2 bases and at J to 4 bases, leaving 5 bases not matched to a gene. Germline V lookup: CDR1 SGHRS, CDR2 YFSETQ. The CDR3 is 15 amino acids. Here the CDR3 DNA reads TGCGCCAGCAGCTTTGGAACAGGGGGAAATCAGCCCCAGCATTTT. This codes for CASSFGTGGNQPQHF.

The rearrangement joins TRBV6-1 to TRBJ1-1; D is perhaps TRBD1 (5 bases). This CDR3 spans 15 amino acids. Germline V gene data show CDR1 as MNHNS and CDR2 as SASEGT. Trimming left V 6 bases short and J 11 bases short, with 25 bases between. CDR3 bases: TGTGCCAGCAGGAGGTCGTTCAGGGATGAGGGAGGGGCTTTCTTT. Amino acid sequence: CASRRSFRDEGGAFF.

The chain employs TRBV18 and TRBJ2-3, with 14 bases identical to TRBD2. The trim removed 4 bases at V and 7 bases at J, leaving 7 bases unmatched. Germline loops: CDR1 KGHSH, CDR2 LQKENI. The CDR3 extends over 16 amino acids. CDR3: CASSRTGTSGSHTQYF. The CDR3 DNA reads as TGTGCCAGCTCACGGACCGGGACTAGCGGGAGCCATACGCAGTATTTT. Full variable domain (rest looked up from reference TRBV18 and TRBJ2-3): NAGVMQNPRHLVRRRGQEARLRCSPMKGHSHVYWYRQLPEEGLKFMVYLQKENIIDESGMPKERFSAEFPKEGPSILRIQQVVRGDSAAYFCASSRTGTSGSHTQYFGPGTRLTVL.

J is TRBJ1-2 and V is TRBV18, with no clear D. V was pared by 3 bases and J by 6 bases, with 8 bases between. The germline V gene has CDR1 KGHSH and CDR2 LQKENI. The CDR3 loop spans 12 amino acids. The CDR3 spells CASSPPENGYTF. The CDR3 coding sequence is TGTGCCAGCTCACCCCCGGAGAATGGCTACACCTTC.

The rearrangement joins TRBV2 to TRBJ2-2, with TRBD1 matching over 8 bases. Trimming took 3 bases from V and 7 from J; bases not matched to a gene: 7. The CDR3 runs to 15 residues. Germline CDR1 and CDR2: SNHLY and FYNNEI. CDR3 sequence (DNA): TGTGCCAGCAGTGACGGGGCAGGGGGCCACGGGGAGCTGTTTTTT. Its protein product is CASSDGAGGHGELFF.

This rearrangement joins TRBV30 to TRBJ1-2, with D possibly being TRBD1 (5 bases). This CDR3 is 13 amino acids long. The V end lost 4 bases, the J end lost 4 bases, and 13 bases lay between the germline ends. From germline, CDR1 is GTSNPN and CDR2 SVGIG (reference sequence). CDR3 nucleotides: TGTGCCTGGAATGGGGGAGCCGGCTATGGCTACACCTTC. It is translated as CAWNGGAGYGYTF. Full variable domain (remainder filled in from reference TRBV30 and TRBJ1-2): SQTIHQWPATLVQPVGSPLSLECTVEGTSNPNLYWYRQAAGRGLQLLFYSVGIGQISSEVPQNLSASRPQDRQFILSSKKLLLSDSGFYLCAWNGGAGYGYTFGSGTRLTVV.

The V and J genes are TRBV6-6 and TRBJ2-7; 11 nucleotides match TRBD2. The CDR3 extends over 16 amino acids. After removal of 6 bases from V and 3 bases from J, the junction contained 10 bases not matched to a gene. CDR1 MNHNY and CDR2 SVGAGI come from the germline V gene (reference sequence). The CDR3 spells CASRPQLAGDYYEQYF. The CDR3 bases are TGTGCCAGCAGGCCGCAACTAGCGGGGGATTACTACGAGCAGTACTTC.

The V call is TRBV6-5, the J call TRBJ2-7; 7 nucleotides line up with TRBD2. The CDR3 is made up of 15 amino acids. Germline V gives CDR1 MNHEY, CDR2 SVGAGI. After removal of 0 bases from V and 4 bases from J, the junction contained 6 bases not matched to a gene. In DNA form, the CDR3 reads TGTGCCAGCAGTTACTCGAGCTGGGGGGGTTACGAGCAGTACTTC. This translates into CASSYSSWGGYEQYF.